Listed here is a single T cell receptor (beta chain). The antigen is unknown. As to time point: newly diagnosed GD, antithyroid drugs for less than 3 months. After RNA was extracted from PBMCs, the TCR library was made from it. The data originate from a study of regulatory T cells in long-lasting Graves disease. Turning to the study itself: Antithyroid drug intake by newly diagnosed Graves' patients had lasted under 3 months. General observations from the study: Persistent disease samples used TRBV28, TRBJ1-2 and TRBJ2-5 preferentially. Because few samples were included, accuracy may have been lower. Newly diagnosed patients had higher TCR diversity than persistent Graves' patients did.

The V and J ends lost 6 bases and 3 bases, in that order; junction bases with no gene match: 11. The length of the CDR3 is 15 residues. CDR1 is SQVTM, CDR2 ANQGSEA, per germline. Construction of the TCR beta libraries employed iRepertoire HTBI primers in conjunction with Arm-PCR of CDR3 regions. One entry per CDR3 protein, called by TCRdb with MiXCR from the multiplex PCR reads. The sample includes roughly 420,000 distinct CDR3 sequences, around 15% of them seen just once. Sequencing was performed on peripheral blood mononuclear cells (PBMCs), taken at new diagnosis, from a patient treated with antithyroid drugs. This rearrangement joins TRBV29-1 to TRBJ1-2; 9 bases are a match to TRBD1. The TCR was taken from a female donor with Graves disease. In nucleotides, the CDR3 is TGCAGCGTAGCCGGGACAGGGTTGCGGGACTATGGCTACACCTTC. It encodes CSVAGTGLRDYGYTF.